Sequencing of this T cell receptor (beta chain) was carried out in a study of blood T cell repertoires in COVID-19. This clone was observed a handful of times. Germline assignment: CDR1 KGHSH and CDR2 LQKENI. Trimming took off 3 bases at V and 4 bases at J, with 9 bases between the two ends. This CDR3 spans 14 amino acids. Clones were sequenced by immunoSEQ multiplex PCR, and TCRdb holds only the in-frame ones, with some missing. The repertoire holds around 65,000 clones, with about three quarters as singletons. The origin of this receptor is a man at least 80 years old with acute or convalescent COVID-19. Material: peripheral blood. The V and J genes are TRBV18 and TRBJ1-4, with D perhaps matching TRBD1 (6 bases). CDR3 sequence reads: CASSPDRINEKLFF. CDR3 sequence (DNA): TGTGCCAGCTCACCCGACAGGATTAATGAAAAACTGTTTTTT.